This TCR beta chain was captured by sequencing in a study of blood T cell repertoires in COVID-19. About the study: From T cells, B-cell-depleted T cells, or PBMCs came the material, which was cDNA or gDNA.

Profiling relied on immunoSEQ multiplex PCR, and the TCRdb table lists in-frame clones only, not all of them. The table records about 150,000 clones, roughly 80% of them present only once. Two consecutive negative NP/OP PCR tests, clearance, or resolved symptoms defined Cohort 3 recovery. Germline V lookup: CDR1 SEHNR, CDR2 FQNEAQ (reference sequence). The CDR3 sequence is 16 residues long. The V gene end was trimmed by 5 bases and the J gene end by 7 bases; junction bases not matched to a gene: 13. Sequencing was carried out using PBMCs or T cells enriched from blood (not recorded which). This sequence joins TRBV7-9 and TRBJ2-1, with 8 nucleotides matching TRBD2. The source is a man aged 45-60 years who had recovered from COVID-19. The CDR3 coding sequence is TGTGCCAGCAGCCCGATAGCGGGACTGCCCGGGAATGAGCAGTTCTTC. It encodes CASSPIAGLPGNEQFF.